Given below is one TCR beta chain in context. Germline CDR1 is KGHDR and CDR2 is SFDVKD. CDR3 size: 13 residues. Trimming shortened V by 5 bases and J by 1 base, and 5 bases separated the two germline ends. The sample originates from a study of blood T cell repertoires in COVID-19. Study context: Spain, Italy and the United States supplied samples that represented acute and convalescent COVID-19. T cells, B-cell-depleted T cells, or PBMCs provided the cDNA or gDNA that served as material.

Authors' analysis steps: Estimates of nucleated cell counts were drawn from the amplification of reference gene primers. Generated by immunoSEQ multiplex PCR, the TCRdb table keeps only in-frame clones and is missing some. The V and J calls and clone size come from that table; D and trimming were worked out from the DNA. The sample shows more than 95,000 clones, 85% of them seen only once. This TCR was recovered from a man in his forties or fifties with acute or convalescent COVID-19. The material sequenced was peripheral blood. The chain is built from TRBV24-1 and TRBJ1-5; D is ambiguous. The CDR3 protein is CATSGGSNQPQHF. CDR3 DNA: TGTGCCACCAGTGGCGGAAGCAATCAGCCCCAGCATTTT.